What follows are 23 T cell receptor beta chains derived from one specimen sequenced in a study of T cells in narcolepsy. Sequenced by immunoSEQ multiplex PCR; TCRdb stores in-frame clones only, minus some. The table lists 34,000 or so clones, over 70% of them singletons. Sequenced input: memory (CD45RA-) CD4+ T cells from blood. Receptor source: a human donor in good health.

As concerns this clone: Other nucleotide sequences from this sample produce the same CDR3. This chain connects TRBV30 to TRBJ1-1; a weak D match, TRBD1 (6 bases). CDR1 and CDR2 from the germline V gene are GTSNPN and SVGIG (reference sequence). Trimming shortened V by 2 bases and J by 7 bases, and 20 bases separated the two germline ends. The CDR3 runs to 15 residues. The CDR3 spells CAWSLRKPGHLEAFF. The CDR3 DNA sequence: TGTGCCTGGAGTCTCCGAAAACCGGGACACCTTGAAGCTTTCTTT.

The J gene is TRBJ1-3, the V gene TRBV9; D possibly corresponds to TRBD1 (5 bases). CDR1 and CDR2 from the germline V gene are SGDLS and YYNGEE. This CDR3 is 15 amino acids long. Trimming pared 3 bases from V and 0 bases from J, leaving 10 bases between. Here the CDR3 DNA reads TGTGCCAGCAGCGCCGGGACCAGCTCTGGAAACACCATATATTTT. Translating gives CASSAGTSSGNTIYF.

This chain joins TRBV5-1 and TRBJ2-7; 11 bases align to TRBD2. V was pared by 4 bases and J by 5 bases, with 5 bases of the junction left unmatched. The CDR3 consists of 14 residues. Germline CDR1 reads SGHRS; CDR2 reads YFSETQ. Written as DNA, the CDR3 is TGCGCCAGCAGCCCAATAGCGGGAGGGGACGAGCAGTACTTC. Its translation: CASSPIAGGDEQYF.

CDR3 residues: CASSPHGSGESEQYF. The CDR3 DNA follows: TGCGCCAGCAGCCCCCATGGTAGCGGGGAGTCCGAGCAGTACTTC. The chain links TRBV4-3 to TRBJ2-7, with TRBD2 identical over 8 bases. With V trimmed by 4 bases and J by 6 bases, 11 bases remained unmatched. This CDR3 has 15 amino acids. The V gene's germline CDR1 is LGHNA and CDR2 YSLEER.

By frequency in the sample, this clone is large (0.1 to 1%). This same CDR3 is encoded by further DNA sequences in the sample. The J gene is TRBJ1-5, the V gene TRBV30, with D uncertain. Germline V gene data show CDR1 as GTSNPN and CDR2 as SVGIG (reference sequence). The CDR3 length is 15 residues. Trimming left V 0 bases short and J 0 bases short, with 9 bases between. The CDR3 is CAWSVGQYSNQPQHF. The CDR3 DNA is TGTGCCTGGAGTGTTGGGCAGTATAGCAATCAGCCCCAGCATTTT.

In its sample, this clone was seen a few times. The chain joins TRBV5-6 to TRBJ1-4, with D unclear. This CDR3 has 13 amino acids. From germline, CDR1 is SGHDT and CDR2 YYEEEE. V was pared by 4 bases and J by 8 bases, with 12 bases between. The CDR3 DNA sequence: TGTGCCAGCAGCCCGATCGGGGTCGAAAAACTGTTTTTT. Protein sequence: CASSPIGVEKLFF.

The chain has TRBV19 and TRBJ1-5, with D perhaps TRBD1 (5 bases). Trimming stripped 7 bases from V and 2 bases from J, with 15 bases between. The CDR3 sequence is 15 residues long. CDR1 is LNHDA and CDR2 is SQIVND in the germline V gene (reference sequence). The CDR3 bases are TGTGCCAGTAAGCGGCCAGGGCCGGGCAATCAGCCCCAGCATTTT. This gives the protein CASKRPGPGNQPQHF.

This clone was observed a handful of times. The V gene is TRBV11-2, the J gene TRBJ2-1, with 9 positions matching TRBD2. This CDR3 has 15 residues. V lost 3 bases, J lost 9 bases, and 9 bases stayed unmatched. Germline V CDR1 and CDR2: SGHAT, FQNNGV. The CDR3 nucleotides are TGTGCCAGCAGCTTTAGGCGGGAGGGCCGGGGTGAGCAGTTCTTC. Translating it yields CASSFRREGRGEQFF.

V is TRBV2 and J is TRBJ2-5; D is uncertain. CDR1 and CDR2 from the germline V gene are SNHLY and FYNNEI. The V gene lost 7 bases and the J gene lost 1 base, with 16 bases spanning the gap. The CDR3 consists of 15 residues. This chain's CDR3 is CASNLLEVGQETQYF. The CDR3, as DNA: TGTGCCAGCAATCTACTCGAGGTGGGCCAAGAGACCCAGTACTTC.

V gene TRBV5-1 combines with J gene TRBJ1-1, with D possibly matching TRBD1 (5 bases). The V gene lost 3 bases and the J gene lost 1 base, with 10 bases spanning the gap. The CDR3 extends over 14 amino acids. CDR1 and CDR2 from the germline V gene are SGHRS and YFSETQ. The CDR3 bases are TGCGCCAGCAGCTCGGAAAGGGGGAACACTGAAGCTTTCTTT. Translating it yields CASSSERGNTEAFF.

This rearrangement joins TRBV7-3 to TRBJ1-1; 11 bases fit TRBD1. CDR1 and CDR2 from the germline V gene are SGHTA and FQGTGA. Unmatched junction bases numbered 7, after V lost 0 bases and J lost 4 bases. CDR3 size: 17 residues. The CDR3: CASSLTGQGAFGTEAFF. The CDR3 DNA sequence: TGTGCCAGCAGCTTAACTGGACAGGGGGCGTTTGGCACTGAAGCTTTCTTT.

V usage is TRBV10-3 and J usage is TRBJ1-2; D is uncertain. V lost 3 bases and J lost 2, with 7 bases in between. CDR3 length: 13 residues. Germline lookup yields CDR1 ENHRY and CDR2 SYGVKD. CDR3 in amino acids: CAISDSENYGYTF. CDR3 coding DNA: TGTGCCATCAGTGACTCGGAGAACTATGGCTACACCTTC.

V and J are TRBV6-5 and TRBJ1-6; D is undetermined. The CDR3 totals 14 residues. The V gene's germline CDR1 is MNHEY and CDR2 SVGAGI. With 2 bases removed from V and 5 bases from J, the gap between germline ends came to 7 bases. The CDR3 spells CASSYLLNNSPLHF. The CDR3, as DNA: TGTGCCAGCAGTTACCTTCTCAATAATTCACCCCTCCACTTT.

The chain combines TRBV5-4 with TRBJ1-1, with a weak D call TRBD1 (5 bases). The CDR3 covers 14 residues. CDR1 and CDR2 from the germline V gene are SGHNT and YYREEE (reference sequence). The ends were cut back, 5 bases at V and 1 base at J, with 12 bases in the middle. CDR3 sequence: CASRMKGRNTEAFF. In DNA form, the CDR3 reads TGTGCCAGCAGAATGAAGGGGAGGAACACTGAAGCTTTCTTT.

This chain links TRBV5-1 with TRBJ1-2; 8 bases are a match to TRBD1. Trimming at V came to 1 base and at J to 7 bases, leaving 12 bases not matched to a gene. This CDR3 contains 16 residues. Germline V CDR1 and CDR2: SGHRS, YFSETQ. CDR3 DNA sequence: TGCGCCAGCAGCTTGCCCTCGGGACAGGCCATGGGTGGCTACACCTTC. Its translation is CASSLPSGQAMGGYTF.

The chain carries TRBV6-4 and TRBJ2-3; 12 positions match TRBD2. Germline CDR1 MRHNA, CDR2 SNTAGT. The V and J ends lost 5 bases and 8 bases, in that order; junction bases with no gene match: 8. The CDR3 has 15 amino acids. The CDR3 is CASSRLAGEMATQYF. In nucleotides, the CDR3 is TGTGCCAGCAGTCGACTAGCGGGAGAGATGGCTACGCAGTATTTT.

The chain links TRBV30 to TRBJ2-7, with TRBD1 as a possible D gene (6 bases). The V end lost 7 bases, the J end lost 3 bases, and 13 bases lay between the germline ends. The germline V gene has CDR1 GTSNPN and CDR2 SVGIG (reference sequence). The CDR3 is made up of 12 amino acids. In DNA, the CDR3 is TGTGCCTCCCACCAAGGGGGCTACGAGCAGTACTTC. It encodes CASHQGGYEQYF. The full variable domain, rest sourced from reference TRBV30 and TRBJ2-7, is SQTIHQWPATLVQPVGSPLSLECTVEGTSNPNLYWYRQAAGRGLQLLFYSVGIGQISSEVPQNLSASRPQDRQFILSSKKLLLSDSGFYLCASHQGGYEQYFGPGTRLTVT.

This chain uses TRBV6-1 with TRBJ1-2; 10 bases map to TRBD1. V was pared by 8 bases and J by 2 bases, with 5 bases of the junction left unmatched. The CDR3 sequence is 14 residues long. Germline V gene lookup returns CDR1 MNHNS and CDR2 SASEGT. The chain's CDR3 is CASLRDRGNYGYTF. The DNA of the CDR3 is TGTGCCAGCCTCCGGGACAGGGGCAACTATGGCTACACCTTC.

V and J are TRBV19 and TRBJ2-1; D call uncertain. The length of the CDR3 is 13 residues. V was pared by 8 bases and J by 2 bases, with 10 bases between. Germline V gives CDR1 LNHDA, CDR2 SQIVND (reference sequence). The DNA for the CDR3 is TGTGCCAGTGCCGTGAGACCCTACAATGAGCAGTTCTTC. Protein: CASAVRPYNEQFF.

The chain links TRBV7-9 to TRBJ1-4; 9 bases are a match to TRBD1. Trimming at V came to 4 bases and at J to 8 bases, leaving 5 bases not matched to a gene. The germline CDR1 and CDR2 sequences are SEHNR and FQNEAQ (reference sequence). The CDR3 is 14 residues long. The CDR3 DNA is TGTGCCAGCAGCTCCGGACAGGGGCGGGAAAAACTGTTTTTT. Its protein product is CASSSGQGREKLFF.

For the CDR3, the DNA is TGTGCCAGCAGTGTAGCTGTTGGGGACAATCAGCCCCAGCATTTT. Translating it yields CASSVAVGDNQPQHF. V gene TRBV28 combines with J gene TRBJ1-5; D gene unclear. This CDR3 contains 15 residues. Trimming cost V 5 bases and J 3 bases, with 14 bases left between them. Germline CDR1 is MDHEN and CDR2 is SYDVKM.

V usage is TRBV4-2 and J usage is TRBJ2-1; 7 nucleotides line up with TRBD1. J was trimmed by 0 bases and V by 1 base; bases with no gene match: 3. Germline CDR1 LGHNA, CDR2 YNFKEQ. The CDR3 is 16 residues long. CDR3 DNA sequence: TGTGCCAGCAGCCAAGGGGACAGAGGCTCCTACAATGAGCAGTTCTTC. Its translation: CASSQGDRGSYNEQFF.

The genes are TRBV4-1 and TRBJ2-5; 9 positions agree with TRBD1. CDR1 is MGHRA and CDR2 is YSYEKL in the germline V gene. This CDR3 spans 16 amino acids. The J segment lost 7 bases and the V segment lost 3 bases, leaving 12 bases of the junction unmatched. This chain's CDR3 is CASSHGTGTSSGTQYF. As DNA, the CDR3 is TGCGCCAGCAGCCATGGGACAGGGACATCTTCTGGGACCCAGTACTTC.